This passage covers 28 T cell receptor beta chains from one sample sequenced in a study of T cells after yellow fever vaccination (dated by TCRdb to the late 2010s). The label giving this sample's treatment or condition can be read as: live attenuated yellow fever vaccine strain. Libraries came from 5' RACE. This sample was sequenced with an Illumina NovaSeq 6000. In TCRdb, the public reads were trimmed at Q25 with fastp and aligned with MiXCR, with productive beta chains retained. Rows matching on CDR3 protein sequence are summarized as one entry with the most common DNA and genes. In this sample the table shows a few hundred thousand distinct CDR3 sequences, 3.6% of which occur a single time. Of the sample, under 20% is held by the ten largest clones. The input for sequencing was PBMCs, taken 15 days after the yellow fever booster vaccination. The receptors derive from a man younger than 35 who received the YFV17D yellow fever vaccine.

This clonotype showed up many times. The CDR3 loop is CASILEGNSNQPQHF. The CDR3, as DNA: TGTGCCAGCATCCTTGAGGGGAATAGCAATCAGCCCCAGCATTTT. The chain uses TRBV6-1 and TRBJ1-5; a possible D gene is TRBD1 (5 bases). CDR3 length: 15 amino acids. Per germline, CDR1 MNHNS and CDR2 SASEGT. The ends were cut back, 7 bases at V and 0 bases at J, with 13 bases in the middle.

The sample holds many counts of this clonotype. V usage is TRBV18 and J usage is TRBJ1-4, with D unresolved. Between the trimmed V and J ends, which lost 8 bases and 3 bases, there was a span of 13 bases. This CDR3 spans 14 amino acids. CDR1 and CDR2 from the germline V gene are KGHSH and LQKENI. In nucleotides, the CDR3 is TGTGCCAGCACCCGATCCGGAGCTAATGAAAAACTGTTTTTT. This translates into CASTRSGANEKLFF. The whole variable domain, remainder taken from reference TRBV18 and TRBJ1-4, is NAGVMQNPRHLVRRRGQEARLRCSPMKGHSHVYWYRQLPEEGLKFMVYLQKENIIDESGMPKERFSAEFPKEGPSILRIQQVVRGDSAAYFCASTRSGANEKLFFGSGTQLSVL.

This clonotype was seen ten or more times. V and J are TRBV5-6 and TRBJ2-1, with D tentatively TRBD2 (6 bases). Germline-derived CDR1 and CDR2 are SGHDT and YYEEEE. Trimming stripped 2 bases from V and 15 bases from J, with 21 bases between. The CDR3 length is 14 residues. The CDR3 DNA reads as TGTGCCAGCAGCTTCTTCTCTCCGGGAGACACTCGGTTCTTC. It yields the protein CASSFFSPGDTRFF. The variable domain in full, completed from reference TRBV5-6 and TRBJ2-1, reads DAGVTQSPTHLIKTRGQQVTLRCSPKSGHDTVSWYQQALGQGPQFIFQYYEEEERQRGNFPDRFSGHQFPNYSSELNVNALLLGDSALYLCASSFFSPGDTRFFGPGTRLTVL.

This clonotype has a count of ten or more. This chain joins TRBV12-3 or TRBV12-4 and TRBJ2-7; D not resolved. Trimming left V 7 bases short and J 4 bases short, with 5 bases between. CDR3 length: 10 residues. The CDR3 DNA is TGTGCCAGCATTCTTTACGAGCAGTACTTC. Translated: CASILYEQYF.

This clonotype was counted at least ten times. This chain joins TRBV5-5 and TRBJ2-1, with 8 bases lining up with TRBD2. The germline V gene encodes CDR1 SGHKS and CDR2 YYEKEE (reference sequence). There are 16 residues in the CDR3. Trimming removed 0 bases from V and 0 bases from J; junction bases left unmatched: 2. The CDR3: CASSLGGTSSYNEQFF. CDR3 coding DNA: TGTGCCAGCAGCTTGGGCGGGACTAGCTCCTACAATGAGCAGTTCTTC.

This clonotype has ten or more counts. V is TRBV2 and J is TRBJ2-3; 8 nucleotides align to TRBD2. CDR1 is SNHLY and CDR2 is FYNNEI in the germline V gene. V was pared by 11 bases and J by 0 bases, with 10 bases of the junction left unmatched. This CDR3 is 15 amino acids long. The CDR3 sequence: CADAGGPSSTDTQYF. In DNA, the CDR3 is TGTGCCGATGCGGGGGGCCCTTCTAGCACAGATACGCAGTATTTT.

The table lists this clonotype with many counts. This rearrangement joins TRBV12-3 or TRBV12-4 to TRBJ2-5; TRBD2 matches 12 bases. The J segment lost 9 bases and the V segment lost 3 bases, leaving 5 bases of the junction unmatched. This CDR3 is 14 amino acids long. CDR3 region: CASSFGPSGGAQYF. The DNA for the CDR3 is TGTGCCAGCAGTTTTGGTCCTAGCGGGGGGGCCCAGTACTTC.

This clonotype was seen a few times. CDR3 bases: TGCGCCAGCAGCTTTTTCTCCACCAGTGAAAATGGCTACACCTTC. This codes for CASSFFSTSENGYTF. This rearrangement joins TRBV5-1 to TRBJ1-2; D uncertain. Per the germline V gene, CDR1 is SGHRS and CDR2 is YFSETQ. The CDR3 is made up of 15 amino acids. V lost 2 bases and J lost 6, with 17 bases in between. Full variable domain (missing parts from reference TRBV5-1 and TRBJ1-2): KAGVTQTPRYLIKTRGQQVTLSCSPISGHRSVSWYQQTPGQGLQFLFEYFSETQRNKGNFPGRFSGRQFSNSRSEMNVSTLELGDSALYLCASSFFSTSENGYTFGSGTRLTVV.

The V call is TRBV30, the J call TRBJ2-2; D gene unclear. There are 12 residues in the CDR3. V dropped 2 bases and J dropped 16 bases, with 17 bases sitting between them. CDR1 is GTSNPN and CDR2 is SVGIG in the germline V gene (reference sequence). The CDR3 coding sequence is TGTGCCTGGAGTCCACGGCCCGGAAATCGGTTTTTT. Translated, it gives CAWSPRPGNRFF.

This clonotype came up many times. This sequence joins TRBV19 and TRBJ2-4, with a tentative D call TRBD1 (5 bases). V lost 5 bases and J 2 bases, leaving 16 bases between the germline ends. The CDR3 covers 16 residues. Looked up from germline, CDR1 is LNHDA and CDR2 is SQIVND (reference sequence). CDR3 region: CASSPSPAGTKNIQYF. The CDR3 DNA is TGTGCCAGTAGTCCCTCTCCAGCAGGGACCAAAAACATTCAGTACTTC.

J is TRBJ2-7 and V is TRBV5-6, with D possibly TRBD2 on 5 matching bases. The germline CDR1 and CDR2 sequences are SGHDT and YYEEEE. V was pared by 4 bases and J by 6 bases, with 14 bases between. This CDR3 region has 13 residues. As DNA, the CDR3 is TGTGCCAGCAGCCAGAGGGTTCTTAGCGAGCAGTACTTC. Its translation: CASSQRVLSEQYF. Full variable domain (remainder filled in from reference TRBV5-6 and TRBJ2-7): DAGVTQSPTHLIKTRGQQVTLRCSPKSGHDTVSWYQQALGQGPQFIFQYYEEEERQRGNFPDRFSGHQFPNYSSELNVNALLLGDSALYLCASSQRVLSEQYFGPGTRLTVT.

In this sample, this clonotype turned up many times. This chain joins TRBV20-1 and TRBJ1-2; no clear D gene. This CDR3 has 11 residues. Germline assignment: CDR1 DFQATT and CDR2 SNEGSKA (reference sequence). The V gene lost 5 bases and the J gene lost 6 bases, with 10 bases spanning the gap. In nucleotides, the CDR3 is TGCAGTGCTGGGGTTTTGGATGGCTACACCTTC. Residues: CSAGVLDGYTF.

This clonotype was observed once. Sequence at one end of the junction differs from germline and may be a read error. The rearrangement joins TRBV5-1 to TRBJ1-1; D not resolved. The CDR3 spans 13 residues. Germline lookup yields CDR1 SGHRS and CDR2 YFSETQ. CDR3: CVSSLVGVTEAFF. The CDR3 DNA reads TGCGTCAGCAGCTTGGTAGGCGTCACTGAAGCTTTCTTT. The complete variable domain, with remaining parts taken from reference TRBV5-1 and TRBJ1-1, reads KAGVTQTPRYLIKTRGQQVTLSCSPISGHRSVSWYQQTPGQGLQFLFEYFSETQRNKGNFPGRFSGRQFSNSRSEMNVSTLELGDSALYLCVSSLVGVTEAFFGQGTRLTVV.

This clonotype was seen at least ten times. The chain uses TRBV5-1 and TRBJ1-1; 8 positions agree with TRBD1. V trimming: 5 bases; J trimming: 1 base; junction bases outside the gene matches: 4. The germline CDR1 and CDR2 sequences are SGHRS and YFSETQ. The CDR3 extends over 14 amino acids. CDR3 amino acids: CASSSGTGNTEAFF. The CDR3 coding sequence is TGCGCCAGCAGTTCCGGGACAGGGAACACTGAAGCTTTCTTT.

The chain recombines TRBV11-3 with TRBJ2-1; 9 bases map to TRBD2. The CDR3 spans 18 residues. V lost 1 base and J lost 2; bases outside the gene matches: 9. Looked up from germline, CDR1 is SGHNT and CDR2 is YENEEA. The CDR3 sequence: CASSLGISGGTTYNEQFF. Here the CDR3 DNA reads TGTGCCAGCAGCTTAGGTATTAGCGGGGGTACCACCTACAATGAGCAGTTCTTC.

This clonotype appeared many times. The rearrangement links TRBV10-3 to TRBJ2-3; weak D call: TRBD2 (5 bases). This CDR3 is 12 amino acids long. Trimming cost V 7 bases and J 9 bases, with 14 bases left between them. Per the germline V gene, CDR1 is ENHRY and CDR2 is SYGVKD. The CDR3 protein is CAITTESGTQYF. The DNA of the CDR3 is TGTGCCATCACGACCGAGTCGGGGACGCAGTATTTT.

This clonotype occurred many times. The CDR3 bases are TGTGCCAGCAGACTGGGACAGGGGTCCTTCCAAGAGACCCAGTACTTC. Translation gives CASRLGQGSFQETQYF. The genes are TRBV6-2 or TRBV6-3 and TRBJ2-5; 10 nucleotides align to TRBD1. This CDR3 region has 16 residues. Trimming at V came to 6 bases and at J to 1 base, leaving 8 bases not matched to a gene. CDR1 and CDR2 from the germline V gene are MNHEY and SVGEGT.

This clonotype was recorded many times. The chain carries TRBV5-1 and TRBJ1-6; 7 positions agree with TRBD1. The CDR3 covers 14 residues. Trimming at V came to 4 bases and at J to 6 bases, leaving 4 bases not matched to a gene. From germline, CDR1 is SGHRS and CDR2 YFSETQ. CDR3 amino acids: CASSTRQGNSPLHF. The CDR3 DNA sequence: TGCGCCAGCAGCACCCGACAGGGTAATTCACCCCTCCACTTT.

This clonotype has at least ten counts. V gene TRBV6-2 or TRBV6-3 combines with J gene TRBJ1-2; no clear D gene. V gave up 2 bases and J gave up 8 bases, with 9 bases separating them. Germline values: CDR1 MNHEY, CDR2 SVGEGT. This CDR3 comprises 12 residues. The CDR3 DNA is TGTGCCAGCAGTTACGGACTGGACGGCTACACCTTC. Translating gives CASSYGLDGYTF.

This clonotype was seen many times. The chain uses TRBV9 and TRBJ2-3; the D is unclear. CDR3 length: 12 amino acids. V lost 0 bases and J 5 bases, leaving 4 bases between the germline ends. Germline V gene data show CDR1 as SGDLS and CDR2 as YYNGEE. The CDR3 DNA sequence: TGTGCCAGCAGCGTAGGAATAGATACGCAGTATTTT. It codes for CASSVGIDTQYF.

This clonotype has ten or more counts. This sequence joins TRBV7-9 and TRBJ2-5; D could derive from TRBD1 or TRBD2 (6 bases each). V was clipped by 4 bases and J by 3 bases, with 12 bases between them. The CDR3 consists of 14 residues. Germline-derived CDR1 and CDR2 are SEHNR and FQNEAQ (reference sequence). The CDR3 sequence is CASSSHREEETQYF. DNA for the CDR3: TGTGCCAGCAGCTCCCACAGGGAGGAAGAGACCCAGTACTTC.

In this sample, this clonotype turned up many times. The J gene is TRBJ2-1, the V gene TRBV30, with 8 bases identical to TRBD2. This CDR3 is 16 amino acids long. Per the germline V gene, CDR1 is GTSNPN and CDR2 is SVGIG (reference sequence). The V gene end was trimmed by 3 bases and the J gene end by 0 bases; junction bases not matched to a gene: 7. The CDR3 loop reads CAWSRPGLDSYNEQFF. CDR3 coding DNA: TGTGCCTGGAGCAGACCGGGACTAGACTCCTACAATGAGCAGTTCTTC.

This clonotype has at least ten counts. The V gene is TRBV9, the J gene TRBJ2-3; D may be TRBD1 (5 bases). Germline CDR1 and CDR2: SGDLS and YYNGEE. Between the trimmed V and J ends, which lost 0 bases and 8 bases, there was a span of 13 bases. This CDR3 region has 14 residues. Here the CDR3 reads CASSVGEGVATQYF. The CDR3 nucleotides are TGTGCCAGCAGCGTAGGAGAAGGGGTAGCTACGCAGTATTTT.

Many counts were recorded for this clonotype. The chain couples TRBV6-5 to TRBJ2-1; 11 positions agree with TRBD1. This CDR3 comprises 14 residues. Trimming took 6 bases from V and 6 from J; bases not matched to a gene: 4. CDR1 MNHEY and CDR2 SVGAGI come from the germline V gene. CDR3 in amino acids: CASSRDRGTNEQFF. In DNA form, the CDR3 reads TGTGCCAGCAGCCGGGACAGGGGGACCAATGAGCAGTTCTTC.

In its sample, this clonotype was seen many times. The chain uses TRBV7-2 and TRBJ1-5; 7 bases are a match to TRBD1. V dropped 5 bases and J dropped 2; count of bases not matched to a gene: 3. The germline gives CDR1 SGHTA, CDR2 FQGNSA. CDR3 length: 14 amino acids. CDR3 sequence (DNA): TGTGCCAGCAGCGACAGGGTTGGCAATCAGCCCCAGCATTTT. Translating gives CASSDRVGNQPQHF.

The sample holds many counts of this clonotype. The chain combines TRBV29-1 with TRBJ2-7; no firm D call. The CDR3 sequence is 12 residues long. Germline V gene lookup returns CDR1 SQVTM and CDR2 ANQGSEA. V lost 2 bases and J 5 bases, leaving 10 bases between the germline ends. The CDR3 DNA follows: TGCAGCGTTGAATTAGTTTCCGACGAGCAGTACTTC. Its protein is CSVELVSDEQYF.

This clonotype came up many times. At one end, the junction sequence differs from germline, possibly due to a read error. This chain connects TRBV24-1 to TRBJ2-2; the D is unclear. CDR1 is KGHDR, CDR2 SFDVKD, per germline. CDR3 length equals 13 residues. The CDR3 sequence: CATSEQNSGELFF. DNA of the CDR3: TGTGCCACCAGTGAACAGAACTCCGGGGAGCTGTTTTTT.

The table lists this clonotype with many counts. V and J are TRBV20-1 and TRBJ2-1; the D gene is possibly TRBD2 (6 bases). The germline V gene has CDR1 DFQATT and CDR2 SNEGSKA (reference sequence). The CDR3 loop spans 14 amino acids. Between the trimmed V and J ends, which lost 6 bases and 1 base, there was a span of 13 bases. CDR3 protein: CSAIFGGSYNEQFF. For the CDR3, the DNA is TGCAGTGCCATTTTTGGGGGGTCCTACAATGAGCAGTTCTTC.